Below, 17 T cell receptor beta chains from the same sample are listed, as sequenced in a study of cytomegalovirus exposure and HLA in healthy donors. The PCR made use of 60 Vbeta and 13 Jbeta primers. The assay was immunoSEQ multiplex PCR, and TCRdb's table has in-frame clones only and misses some. The data show 70,000 to 95,000 clones, about four fifths seen once. The source material was PBMCs. Receptors were obtained from a woman younger than 30 in good health and CMV-seropositive.

The chain recombines TRBV9 with TRBJ1-2; D not certain. CDR3 size: 16 residues. V was clipped by 1 base and J by 1 base, with 14 bases between them. The germline CDR1 and CDR2 sequences are SGDLS and YYNGEE. Written as DNA, the CDR3 is TGTGCCAGCAGCGTAAGTCCCGAACTTCGTAACTATGGCTACACCTTC. Protein sequence: CASSVSPELRNYGYTF.

This chain connects TRBV30 to TRBJ2-7; a weak D match, TRBD2 (5 bases). CDR3 length: 15 residues. Germline V gene sequence: CDR1 GTSNPN, CDR2 SVGIG (reference sequence). The ends were cut back, 0 bases at V and 2 bases at J, with 14 bases in the middle. The CDR3 loop reads CAWSVLGTVAYEQYF. DNA for the CDR3: TGTGCCTGGAGTGTACTAGGCACGGTTGCCTACGAGCAGTACTTC.

This clone was counted only a few times. The genes are TRBV4-1 and TRBJ1-1, with D possibly matching TRBD1 (5 bases). CDR3 length equals 16 residues. Germline V lookup: CDR1 MGHRA, CDR2 YSYEKL. V lost 4 bases to trimming and J lost 1 base, with 16 bases between them. CDR3 residues: CASSPLEGDKNTEAFF. CDR3 sequence (DNA): TGCGCCAGCAGCCCCCTTGAAGGGGATAAGAACACTGAAGCTTTCTTT.

The rearrangement links TRBV7-9 to TRBJ1-3; 7 positions match TRBD1. Germline lookup yields CDR1 SEHNR and CDR2 FQNEAQ (reference sequence). The junction had 9 bases not matched to a gene; V was cut back by 5 bases and J by 2 bases. This CDR3 is 16 amino acids long. CDR3 sequence reads: CASSPAGQTTGNTIYF. Written as DNA, the CDR3 is TGTGCCAGCAGCCCTGCGGGACAGACAACTGGAAACACCATATATTTT.

The V call is TRBV11-2, the J call TRBJ1-1, with 8 bases lining up with TRBD1. Germline lookup yields CDR1 SGHAT and CDR2 FQNNGV. The CDR3 length is 16 residues. V lost 5 bases and J lost 0; bases outside the gene matches: 8. The CDR3 loop is CASSNGQGVMNTEAFF. The CDR3 DNA is TGTGCCAGCAGCAACGGACAGGGAGTGATGAACACTGAAGCTTTCTTT.

The chain couples TRBV5-1 to TRBJ2-7; TRBD1 is a possible D gene (5 bases). Germline V CDR1 and CDR2: SGHRS, YFSETQ. V was shortened by 2 bases and J by 4 bases, with 19 bases between the two germline ends. CDR3 length equals 16 residues. The CDR3: CASSFGDQGAFYEQYF. In DNA, the CDR3 is TGCGCCAGCAGCTTTGGGGATCAGGGTGCTTTTTACGAGCAGTACTTC.

V usage is TRBV30 and J usage is TRBJ1-5; no clear D gene. Germline CDR1 is GTSNPN and CDR2 is SVGIG (reference sequence). The CDR3 is 14 residues long. Trimming pared 6 bases from V and 6 bases from J, leaving 18 bases between. Here the CDR3 reads CACNVGLGGQPQHF. In DNA form, the CDR3 reads TGTGCCTGTAACGTCGGACTGGGAGGTCAGCCCCAGCATTTT. Combining the CDR3 with reference TRBV30 and TRBJ1-5 gives the whole variable domain SQTIHQWPATLVQPVGSPLSLECTVEGTSNPNLYWYRQAAGRGLQLLFYSVGIGQISSEVPQNLSASRPQDRQFILSSKKLLLSDSGFYLCACNVGLGGQPQHFGDGTRLSIL.

The gene calls are TRBV30 and TRBJ2-5; 8 bases match TRBD2. After removal of 7 bases from V and 5 bases from J, the junction contained 6 bases not matched to a gene. The CDR3 is 12 amino acids. Germline lookup yields CDR1 GTSNPN and CDR2 SVGIG (reference sequence). This CDR3 is CAFQREWETQYF. CDR3 nucleotides: TGTGCCTTTCAGCGGGAGTGGGAGACCCAGTACTTC.

The J gene is TRBJ1-2, the V gene TRBV6-5; D not certain. CDR1 and CDR2 (germline): MNHEY, SVGAGI. CDR3 length equals 13 residues. V was shortened by 0 bases and J by 3 bases, with 5 bases between the two germline ends. The DNA for the CDR3 is TGTGCCAGCAGTTACTCGAGTGACTATGGCTACACCTTC. Residues: CASSYSSDYGYTF.

This chain's CDR3 is CASAGGAIWIGNSNQPQHF. CDR3 sequence (DNA): TGTGCCAGCGCAGGGGGCGCGATATGGATAGGGAATAGCAATCAGCCCCAGCATTTT. This chain uses TRBV28 with TRBJ1-5, with 8 nucleotides matching TRBD1. CDR1 is MDHEN, CDR2 SYDVKM, per germline. CDR3 size: 19 residues. J gave up 0 bases and V 8 bases, and 18 bases lay outside the gene matches.

There are a few counts of this clone. The chain couples TRBV13 to TRBJ1-2; D unclear. The CDR3 spans 11 residues. Germline V gene data show CDR1 as PRHDT and CDR2 as FYEKMQ (reference sequence). V was pared by 5 bases and J by 10 bases, with 11 bases between. CDR3 in amino acids: CASSILGDYTF. CDR3 coding DNA: TGTGCCAGCAGCATCTTGGGAGACTACACCTTC.

The J gene is TRBJ2-3, the V gene TRBV7-6; D is perhaps TRBD2 (5 bases). The length of the CDR3 is 16 residues. Trimming took off 4 bases at V and 0 bases at J, with 14 bases between the two ends. CDR1 and CDR2 (germline): SGHVS, FNYEAQ. CDR3 sequence: CASSSRGSSSTDTQYF. The CDR3 DNA sequence: TGTGCCAGCAGCTCACGGGGATCAAGTAGCACAGATACGCAGTATTTT.

The chain has TRBV7-8 and TRBJ2-7, with 9 bases lining up with TRBD1. This CDR3 spans 14 amino acids. The ends lost 6 bases at V and 5 bases at J; junction bases unmatched: 8. Germline V gives CDR1 SGHVS, CDR2 FQNEAQ. This CDR3 is CASRATGTGNEQYF. The DNA of the CDR3 is TGTGCCAGCAGGGCCACCGGGACAGGGAACGAGCAGTACTTC. Supplemented by reference TRBV7-8 and TRBJ2-7, the full variable domain reads GAGVSQSPRYKVAKRGQDVALRCDPISGHVSLFWYQQALGQGPEFLTYFQNEAQLDKSGLPSDRFFAERPEGSVSTLKIQRTQQEDSAVYLCASRATGTGNEQYFGPGTRLTVT.

The chain has TRBV20-1 and TRBJ1-2; no clear D. Per the germline V gene, CDR1 is DFQATT and CDR2 is SNEGSKA (reference sequence). The ends were cut back, 3 bases at V and 8 bases at J, with 10 bases in the middle. The CDR3 is made up of 11 amino acids. The CDR3 here is CSAREISGYTF. CDR3 bases: TGCAGTGCTAGGGAGATCTCGGGCTACACCTTC.

The count of this clone is one. This chain connects TRBV6-5 to TRBJ2-7; no firm D call. V was trimmed by 7 bases and J by 6 bases, leaving 10 bases between them. Germline CDR1 MNHEY, CDR2 SVGAGI. The CDR3 runs to 11 residues. The CDR3 nucleotides are TGTGCCAGCATAGACTTAGGCGAGCAGTACTTC. Protein product: CASIDLGEQYF.

CDR3 bases: TGTGCCAGCAGCACACCCCCAGGCACTGAAGCTTTCTTT. Translating it yields CASSTPPGTEAFF. V and J are TRBV13 and TRBJ1-1; D is uncertain. Germline V CDR1 and CDR2: PRHDT, FYEKMQ (reference sequence). The germline V and J ends were trimmed by 5 bases and 4 bases, with 11 bases remaining between them. This CDR3 is built from 13 residues.

The chain joins TRBV6-5 to TRBJ1-2; TRBD1 matches 7 bases. CDR3 length: 14 residues. Trimming removed 6 bases from V and 8 bases from J; junction bases left unmatched: 12. Germline V gene sequence: CDR1 MNHEY, CDR2 SVGAGI. The CDR3 is CASSPTGEGSGYTF. CDR3 nucleotides: TGTGCCAGCAGCCCCACAGGGGAAGGCTCCGGCTACACCTTC.